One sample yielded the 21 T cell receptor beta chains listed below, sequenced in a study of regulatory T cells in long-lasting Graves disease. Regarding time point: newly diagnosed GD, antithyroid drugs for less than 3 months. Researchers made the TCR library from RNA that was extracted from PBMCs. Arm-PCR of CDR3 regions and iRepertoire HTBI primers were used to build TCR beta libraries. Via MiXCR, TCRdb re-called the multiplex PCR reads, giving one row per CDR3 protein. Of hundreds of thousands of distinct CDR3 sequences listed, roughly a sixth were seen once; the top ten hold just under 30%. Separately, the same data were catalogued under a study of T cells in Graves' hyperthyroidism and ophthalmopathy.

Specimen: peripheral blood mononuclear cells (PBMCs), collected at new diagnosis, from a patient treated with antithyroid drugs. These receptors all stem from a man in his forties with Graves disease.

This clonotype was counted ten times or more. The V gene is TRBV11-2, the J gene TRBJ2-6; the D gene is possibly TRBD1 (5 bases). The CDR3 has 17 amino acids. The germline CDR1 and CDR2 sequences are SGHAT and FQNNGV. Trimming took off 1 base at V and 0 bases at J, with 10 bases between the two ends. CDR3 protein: CASSLGLRGSGANVLTF. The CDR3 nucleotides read TGTGCCAGCAGCTTAGGTCTTAGGGGCTCTGGGGCCAACGTCCTGACTTTC. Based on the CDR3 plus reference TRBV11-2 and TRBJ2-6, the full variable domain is EAGVAQSPRYKIIEKRQSVAFWCNPISGHATLYWYQQILGQGPKLLIQFQNNGVVDDSQLPKDRFSAERLKGVDSTLKIQPAKLEDSAVYLCASSLGLRGSGANVLTFGAGSRLTVL.

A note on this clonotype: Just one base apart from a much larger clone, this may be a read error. DNA of the CDR3: TGTGCCAGCAGGAAAGCTAGCACAGATACGCAGTATTTT. Translated: CASRKASTDTQYF. The V call is TRBV2, the J call TRBJ2-3; unclear D gene. The CDR3 length is 13 residues. The germline gives CDR1 SNHLY, CDR2 FYNNEI. The germline V and J ends were trimmed by 6 bases and 0 bases, with 7 bases remaining between them.

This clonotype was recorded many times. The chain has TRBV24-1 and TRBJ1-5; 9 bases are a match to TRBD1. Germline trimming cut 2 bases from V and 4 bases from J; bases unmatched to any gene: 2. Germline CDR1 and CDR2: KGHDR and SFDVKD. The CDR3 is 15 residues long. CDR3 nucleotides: TGTGCCACCAGTGATTCCGGGACAGGGAATCAGCCCCAGCATTTT. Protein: CATSDSGTGNQPQHF.

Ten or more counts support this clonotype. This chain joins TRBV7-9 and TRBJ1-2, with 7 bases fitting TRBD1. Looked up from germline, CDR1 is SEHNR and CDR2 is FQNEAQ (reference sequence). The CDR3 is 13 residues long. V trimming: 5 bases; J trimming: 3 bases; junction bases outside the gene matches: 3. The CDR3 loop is CASSLRGDYGYTF. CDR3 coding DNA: TGTGCCAGCAGCCTCAGGGGGGACTATGGCTACACCTTC.

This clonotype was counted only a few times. The CDR3 sequence is CASRDRGTYNEQFF. CDR3 DNA sequence: TGTGCCAGCAGGGACAGGGGCACCTACAATGAGCAGTTCTTC. The chain employs TRBV6-1 and TRBJ2-1; TRBD1 agrees at 9 bases. CDR1 and CDR2 from the germline V gene are MNHNS and SASEGT. CDR3 length equals 14 residues. Unmatched junction bases numbered 2, after V lost 6 bases and J lost 2 bases.

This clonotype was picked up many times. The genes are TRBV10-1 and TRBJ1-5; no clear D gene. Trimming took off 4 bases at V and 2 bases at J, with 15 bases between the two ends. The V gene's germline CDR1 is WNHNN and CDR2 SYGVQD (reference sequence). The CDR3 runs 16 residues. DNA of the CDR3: TGCGCCAGCAGTGCTCCAGGTCTGAGGGGCAATCAGCCCCAGCATTTT. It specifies CASSAPGLRGNQPQHF.

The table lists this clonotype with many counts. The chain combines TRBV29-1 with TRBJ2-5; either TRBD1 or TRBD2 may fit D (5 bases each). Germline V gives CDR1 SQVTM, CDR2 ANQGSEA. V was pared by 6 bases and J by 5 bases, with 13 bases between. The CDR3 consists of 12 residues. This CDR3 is CSVAPGLETQYF. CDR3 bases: TGCAGCGTCGCCCCGGGGCTGGAGACCCAGTACTTC.

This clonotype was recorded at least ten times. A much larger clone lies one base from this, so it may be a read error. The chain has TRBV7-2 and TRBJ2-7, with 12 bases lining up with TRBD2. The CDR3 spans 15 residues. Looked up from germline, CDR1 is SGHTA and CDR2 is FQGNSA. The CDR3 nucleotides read TGTGCCAACAGCTTGGAGACTAGCGGGGGTTACGAGCAGTACTTC. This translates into CANSLETSGGYEQYF.

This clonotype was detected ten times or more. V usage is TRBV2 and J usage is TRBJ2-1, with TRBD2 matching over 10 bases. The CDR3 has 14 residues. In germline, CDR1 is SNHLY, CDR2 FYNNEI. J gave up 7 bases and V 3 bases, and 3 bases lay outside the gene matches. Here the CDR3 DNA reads TGTGCCAGCAGTGACCCTAGCGGGGGTAATGAGCAGTTCTTC. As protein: CASSDPSGGNEQFF.

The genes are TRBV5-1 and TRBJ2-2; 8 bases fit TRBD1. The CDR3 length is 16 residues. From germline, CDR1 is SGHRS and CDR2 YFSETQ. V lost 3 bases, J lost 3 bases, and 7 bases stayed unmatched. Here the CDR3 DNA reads TGCGCCAGCAGCTCGGGAGACAGGGGAGACACCGGGGAGCTGTTTTTT. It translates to CASSSGDRGDTGELFF.

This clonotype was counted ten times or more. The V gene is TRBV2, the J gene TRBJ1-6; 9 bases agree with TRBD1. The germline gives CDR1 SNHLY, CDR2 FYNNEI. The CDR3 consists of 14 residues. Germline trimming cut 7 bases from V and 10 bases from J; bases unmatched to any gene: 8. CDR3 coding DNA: TGTGCCAGCATATCGGGACAGGGCGACTCACCCCTCCACTTT. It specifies CASISGQGDSPLHF.

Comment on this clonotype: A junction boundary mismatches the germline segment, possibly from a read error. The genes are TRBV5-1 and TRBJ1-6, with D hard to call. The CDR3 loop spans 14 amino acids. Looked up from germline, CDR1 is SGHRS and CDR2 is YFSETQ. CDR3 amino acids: CASSFQRIDSPLHF. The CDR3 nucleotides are TGTGCCAGCAGCTTCCAGCGAATTGATTCACCCCTCCACTTT.

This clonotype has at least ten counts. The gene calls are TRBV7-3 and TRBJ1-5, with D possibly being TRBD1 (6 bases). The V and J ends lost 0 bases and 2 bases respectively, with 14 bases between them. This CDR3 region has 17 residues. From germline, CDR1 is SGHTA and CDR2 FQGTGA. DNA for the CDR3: TGTGCCAGCAGCTTAACGTCGGCGGGGGCGGGCAATCAGCCCCAGCATTTT. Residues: CASSLTSAGAGNQPQHF.

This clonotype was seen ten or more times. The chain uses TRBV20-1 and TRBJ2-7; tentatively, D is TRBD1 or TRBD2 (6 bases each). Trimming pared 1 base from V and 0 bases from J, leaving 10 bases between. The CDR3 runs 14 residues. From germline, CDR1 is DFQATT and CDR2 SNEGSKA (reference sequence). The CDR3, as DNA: TGCAGTGCTAGAGGGGGGGCGTCCTCCTACGAGCAGTACTTC. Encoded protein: CSARGGASSYEQYF.

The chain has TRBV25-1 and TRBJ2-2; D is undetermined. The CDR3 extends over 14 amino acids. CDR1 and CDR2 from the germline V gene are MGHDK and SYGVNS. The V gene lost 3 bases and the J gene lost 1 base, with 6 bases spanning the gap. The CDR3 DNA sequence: TGTGCCAGCAGTGAGCCCAAGAACACCGGGGAGCTGTTTTTT. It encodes CASSEPKNTGELFF.

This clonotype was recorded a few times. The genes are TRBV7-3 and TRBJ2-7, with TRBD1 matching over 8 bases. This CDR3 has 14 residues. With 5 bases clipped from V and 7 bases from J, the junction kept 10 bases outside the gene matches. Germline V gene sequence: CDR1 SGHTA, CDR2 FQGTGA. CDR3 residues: CASSPTGGRGEQYF. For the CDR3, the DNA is TGTGCCAGCAGCCCAACAGGGGGTAGAGGGGAGCAGTACTTC.

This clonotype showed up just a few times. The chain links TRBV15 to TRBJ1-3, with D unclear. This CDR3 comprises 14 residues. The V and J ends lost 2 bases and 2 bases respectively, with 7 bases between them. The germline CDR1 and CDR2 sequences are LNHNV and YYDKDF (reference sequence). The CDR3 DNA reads TGTGCCACCAGCAGATCACGGGCTGGAAACACCATATATTTT. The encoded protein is CATSRSRAGNTIYF.

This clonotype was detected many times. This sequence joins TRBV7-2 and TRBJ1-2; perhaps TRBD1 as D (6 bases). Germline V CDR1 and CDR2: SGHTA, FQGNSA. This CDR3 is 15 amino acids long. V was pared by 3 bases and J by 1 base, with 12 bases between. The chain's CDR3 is CASSLSTGNNYGYTF. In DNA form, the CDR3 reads TGTGCCAGCAGCTTGTCGACAGGAAATAACTATGGCTACACCTTC.

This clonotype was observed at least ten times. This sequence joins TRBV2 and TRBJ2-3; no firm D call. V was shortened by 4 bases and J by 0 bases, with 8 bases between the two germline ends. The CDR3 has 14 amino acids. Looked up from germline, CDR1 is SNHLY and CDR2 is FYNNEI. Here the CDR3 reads CASSVLVSTDTQYF. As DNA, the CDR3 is TGTGCCAGCAGTGTATTGGTTAGCACAGATACGCAGTATTTT.

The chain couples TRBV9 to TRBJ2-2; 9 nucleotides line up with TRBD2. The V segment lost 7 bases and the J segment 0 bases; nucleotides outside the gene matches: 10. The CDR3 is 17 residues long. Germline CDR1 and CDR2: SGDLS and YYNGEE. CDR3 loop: CASGDSGGNANTGELFF. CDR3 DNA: TGTGCCAGCGGTGACAGCGGGGGGAACGCGAACACCGGGGAGCTGTTTTTT.

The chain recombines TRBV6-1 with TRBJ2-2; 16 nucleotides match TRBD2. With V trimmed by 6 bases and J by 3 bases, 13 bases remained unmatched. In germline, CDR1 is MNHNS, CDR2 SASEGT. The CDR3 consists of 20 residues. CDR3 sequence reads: CASRNPGLAGGAPDTGELFF. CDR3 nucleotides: TGTGCCAGCAGGAACCCGGGACTAGCGGGGGGGGCGCCGGACACCGGGGAGCTGTTTTTT.